The 9 T cell receptor beta chains below were found in one sample sequenced in a study of blood T cell repertoires in COVID-19. Produced via immunoSEQ multiplex PCR; TCRdb's table is partial and in-frame only. Counted here are about 210,000 clones, around 80% occurring once; the ten biggest clones make up approximately 2.4%. Sequenced sample: peripheral blood. These receptors all come from a middle-aged man who had recovered from COVID-19.

The gene calls are TRBV19 and TRBJ1-2; the match to TRBD1 covers 12 bases. The CDR3 contains 23 residues. The trim removed 9 bases at V and 3 bases at J, leaving 32 bases unmatched. Germline CDR1 LNHDA, CDR2 SQIVND (reference sequence). Here the CDR3 DNA reads TGTGCCAGCCAACCATGGAGCCCCGAACCCGGCCCGGGACAGGGGGCGCGAGACTATGGCTACACCTTC. Translated, it gives CASQPWSPEPGPGQGARDYGYTF.

This rearrangement joins TRBV5-1 to TRBJ2-3, with TRBD2 as a possible D gene (6 bases). The CDR3 is 15 residues long. The germline gives CDR1 SGHRS, CDR2 YFSETQ. V was clipped by 0 bases and J by 4 bases, with 12 bases between them. CDR3: CASSLDGGTSDTQYF. CDR3 sequence (DNA): TGCGCCAGCAGCTTGGATGGCGGGACGTCAGATACGCAGTATTTT.

The rearrangement joins TRBV28 to TRBJ2-7, with 10 bases that match TRBD1. The J segment lost 7 bases and the V segment lost 4 bases, leaving 16 bases of the junction unmatched. The germline V gene encodes CDR1 MDHEN and CDR2 SYDVKM. This CDR3 spans 17 amino acids. The CDR3 nucleotides read TGTGCCAGCAGTTATATTCCCGGGACAGGGGCGGTTCGGGAGCAGTACTTC. It yields the protein CASSYIPGTGAVREQYF.

V usage is TRBV6-2 or TRBV6-3 and J usage is TRBJ1-2; no definite D call. The V gene's germline CDR1 is MNHEY and CDR2 SVGEGT. V was pared by 2 bases and J by 9 bases, with 7 bases between. The CDR3 is 11 residues long. CDR3 DNA sequence: TGTGCCAGCAGTTACCGGGGTAGCTACACCTTC. Translating it yields CASSYRGSYTF.

The genes are TRBV11-3 and TRBJ1-1, with D perhaps TRBD1 (5 bases). Germline CDR1 reads SGHNT; CDR2 reads YENEEA. The CDR3 sequence is 15 residues long. Trimming removed 6 bases at V and 6 bases at J, with 20 bases between. The CDR3 nucleotides read TGTGCCAGCAGTCGATGGGCCAGGGCGCCACCTGAAGCTTTCTTT. Encoded protein: CASSRWARAPPEAFF.

V usage is TRBV19 and J usage is TRBJ2-7, with D perhaps TRBD1 (6 bases). Trimming cost V 8 bases and J 3 bases, with 20 bases left between them. The germline CDR1 and CDR2 sequences are LNHDA and SQIVND (reference sequence). This CDR3 region has 15 residues. This chain's CDR3 is CASSIGLTGNYEQYF. The CDR3 DNA reads TGTGCCAGTTCCATAGGGCTGACAGGCAACTACGAGCAGTACTTC. Full variable domain (rest looked up from reference TRBV19 and TRBJ2-7): DGGITQSPKYLFRKEGQNVTLSCEQNLNHDAMYWYRQDPGQGLRLIYYSQIVNDFQKGDIAEGYSVSREKKESFPLTVTSAQKNPTAFYLCASSIGLTGNYEQYFGPGTRLTVT.

The chain employs TRBV6-1 and TRBJ2-7, with no clear D. The ends were cut back, 3 bases at V and 0 bases at J, with 9 bases in the middle. The germline V gene encodes CDR1 MNHNS and CDR2 SASEGT. This CDR3 has 14 amino acids. Written as DNA, the CDR3 is TGTGCCAGCAGTGAGTTTGGTAGCTCCTACGAGCAGTACTTC. Its protein is CASSEFGSSYEQYF.

This clone was counted a single time. The chain joins TRBV19 to TRBJ1-5; TRBD1 matches at 8 bases. CDR1 is LNHDA and CDR2 is SQIVND in the germline V gene (reference sequence). J was trimmed by 5 bases and V by 6 bases; bases with no gene match: 6. This CDR3 has 14 amino acids. CDR3 sequence reads: CASRSTGEYQPQHF. CDR3 in DNA: TGTGCCAGTAGGTCGACAGGGGAATATCAGCCCCAGCATTTT.

The chain couples TRBV7-2 to TRBJ2-7, with D tentatively TRBD2 (5 bases). Germline CDR1 and CDR2: SGHTA and FQGNSA. This CDR3 region has 15 residues. V was trimmed by 2 bases and J by 7 bases, leaving 18 bases between them. In DNA form, the CDR3 reads TGTGCCAGCAGCTTACGTGGAGGACTGTCGATGGAGCAGTACTTC. It yields the protein CASSLRGGLSMEQYF. The whole variable domain, remainder taken from reference TRBV7-2 and TRBJ2-7, is GAGVSQSPSNKVTEKGKDVELRCDPISGHTALYWYRQSLGQGLEFLIYFQGNSAPDKSGLPSDRFSAERTGGSVSTLTIQRTQQEDSAVYLCASSLRGGLSMEQYFGPGTRLTVT.